This T cell receptor beta chain was documented in a study of cytomegalovirus exposure and HLA in healthy donors. Sequencing was performed with immunoSEQ multiplex PCR; in TCRdb, only in-frame clones are kept and a portion is missing. This sample carries 200,000 or so clones, around 87% of them seen once, and the ten largest clones take about 2%. Donors came from a validation cohort of 95 to 150 subjects, distinct from the first 666-subject cohort. Germline trimming cut 3 bases from V and 0 bases from J; bases unmatched to any gene: 9. This CDR3 has 18 residues. CDR1 MDHEN and CDR2 SYDVKM come from the germline V gene.

The source material was PBMCs. V gene TRBV28 combines with J gene TRBJ1-5; 9 bases are a match to TRBD1. This receptor was taken from a woman between 18 and 30 years old in good health and CMV-seropositive. Here the CDR3 reads CASSFDRGIMYSNQPQHF. Written as DNA, the CDR3 is TGTGCCAGCAGTTTTGACAGGGGGATTATGTATAGCAATCAGCCCCAGCATTTT.